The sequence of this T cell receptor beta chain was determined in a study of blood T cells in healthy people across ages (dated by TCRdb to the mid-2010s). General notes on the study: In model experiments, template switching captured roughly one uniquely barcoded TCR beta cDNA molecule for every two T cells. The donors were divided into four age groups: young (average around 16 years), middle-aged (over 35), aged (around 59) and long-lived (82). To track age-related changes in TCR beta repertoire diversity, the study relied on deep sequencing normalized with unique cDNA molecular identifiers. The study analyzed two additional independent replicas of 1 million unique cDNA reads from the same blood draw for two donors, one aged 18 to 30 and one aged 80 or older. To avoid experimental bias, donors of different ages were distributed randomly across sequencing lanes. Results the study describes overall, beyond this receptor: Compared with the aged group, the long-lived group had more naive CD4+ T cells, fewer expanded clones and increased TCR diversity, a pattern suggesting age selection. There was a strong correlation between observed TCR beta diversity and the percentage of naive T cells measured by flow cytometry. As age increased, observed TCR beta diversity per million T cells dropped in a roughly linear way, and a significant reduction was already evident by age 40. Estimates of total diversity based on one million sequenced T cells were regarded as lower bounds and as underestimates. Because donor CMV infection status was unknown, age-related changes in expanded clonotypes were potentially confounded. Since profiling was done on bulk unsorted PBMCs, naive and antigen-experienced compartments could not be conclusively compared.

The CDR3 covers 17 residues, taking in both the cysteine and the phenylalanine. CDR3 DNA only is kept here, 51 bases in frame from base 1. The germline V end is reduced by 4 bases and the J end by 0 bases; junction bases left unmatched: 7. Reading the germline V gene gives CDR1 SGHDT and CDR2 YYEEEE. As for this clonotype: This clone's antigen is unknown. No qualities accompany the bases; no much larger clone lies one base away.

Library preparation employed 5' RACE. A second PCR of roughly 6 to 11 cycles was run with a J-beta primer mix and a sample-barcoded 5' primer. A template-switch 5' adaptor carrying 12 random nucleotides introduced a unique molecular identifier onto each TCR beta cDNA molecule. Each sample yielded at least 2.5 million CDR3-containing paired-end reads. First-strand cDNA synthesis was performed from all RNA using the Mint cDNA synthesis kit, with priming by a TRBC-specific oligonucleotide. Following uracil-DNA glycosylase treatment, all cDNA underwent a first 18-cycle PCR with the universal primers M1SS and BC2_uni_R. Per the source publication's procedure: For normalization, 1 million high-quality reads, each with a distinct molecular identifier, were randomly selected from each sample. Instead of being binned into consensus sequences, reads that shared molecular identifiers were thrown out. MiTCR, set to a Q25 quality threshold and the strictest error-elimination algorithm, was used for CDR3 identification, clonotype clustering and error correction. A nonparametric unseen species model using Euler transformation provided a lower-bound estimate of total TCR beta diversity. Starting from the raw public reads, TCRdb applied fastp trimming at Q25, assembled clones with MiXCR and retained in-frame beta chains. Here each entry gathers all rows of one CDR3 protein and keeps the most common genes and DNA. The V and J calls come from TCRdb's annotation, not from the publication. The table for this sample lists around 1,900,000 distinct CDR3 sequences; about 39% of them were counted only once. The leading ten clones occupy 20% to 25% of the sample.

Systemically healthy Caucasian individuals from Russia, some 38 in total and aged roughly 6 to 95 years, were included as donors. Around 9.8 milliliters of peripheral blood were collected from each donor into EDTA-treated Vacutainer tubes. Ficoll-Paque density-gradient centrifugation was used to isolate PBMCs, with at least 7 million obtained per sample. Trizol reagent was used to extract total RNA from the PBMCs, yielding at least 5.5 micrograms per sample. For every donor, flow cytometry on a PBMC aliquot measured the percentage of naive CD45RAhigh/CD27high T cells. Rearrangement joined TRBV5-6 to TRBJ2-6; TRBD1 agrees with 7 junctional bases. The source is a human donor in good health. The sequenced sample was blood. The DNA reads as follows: TGTGCCAGCAGCCCAGGGACAGTAGTCTCTGGGGCCAACGTCCTGACTTTC. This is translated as CASSPGTVVSGANVLTF.